The 30 T cell receptor beta chains in this list originate from one sample, sequenced in a study of blood T cell repertoires in COVID-19 (dated by TCRdb to 2020 to 2022). Library creation used the immunoSEQ multiplex PCR assay. The table was pulled from immuneACCESS by TCRdb, which kept in-frame rearrangements only. Such tables lose some clones; where checked, under half of the loss comes from unresolved V genes, and the rest has no known cause. Counted in this sample were about 250,000 clones; approximately 85% of them appeared once. The top ten constitute 0.75% to 0.95% of the sample. The sample consisted of peripheral blood. Receptors originate from a human donor with COVID-19, enrolled during active disease. The donor label of this sample is uncertain.

The chain is built from TRBV5-6 and TRBJ1-6; no definite D call. Looked up from germline, CDR1 is SGHDT and CDR2 is YYEEEE. Deletions cut 0 bases from V and 7 bases from J, with 11 bases between. This CDR3 comprises 15 residues. CDR3 sequence (DNA): TGTGCCAGCAGCTTGGAGGTGACTTCCAATTCACCCCTCCACTTT. Its translation is CASSLEVTSNSPLHF.

This chain joins TRBV28 and TRBJ1-1, with D perhaps matching TRBD1 (6 bases). The V gene's germline CDR1 is MDHEN and CDR2 SYDVKM. V was trimmed by 10 bases and J by 5 bases, leaving 20 bases between them. This CDR3 has 14 residues. CDR3 residues: CATSPRQVGTEAFF. The CDR3 bases are TGTGCCACCAGCCCCCGACAGGTGGGGACTGAAGCTTTCTTT.

The V gene is TRBV14, the J gene TRBJ1-2; D is unclear. V lost 1 base, J lost 8 bases, and 8 bases lay in between. CDR1 is SGHDN and CDR2 is FVKESK in the germline V gene. There are 12 residues in the CDR3. The chain's CDR3 is CASSQGAWGYTF. The CDR3 DNA reads as TGTGCCAGCAGCCAAGGGGCTTGGGGCTACACCTTC.

V is TRBV30 and J is TRBJ1-2, with 9 bases aligning to TRBD1. This CDR3 region has 13 residues. V shed 3 bases and J 8 bases; nucleotides not matched to a gene: 7. In germline, CDR1 is GTSNPN, CDR2 SVGIG (reference sequence). DNA of the CDR3: TGTGCCTGGAGAGATACAGGGGGCAGGGGCTACACCTTC. Its protein is CAWRDTGGRGYTF. Full variable domain (rest looked up from reference TRBV30 and TRBJ1-2): SQTIHQWPATLVQPVGSPLSLECTVEGTSNPNLYWYRQAAGRGLQLLFYSVGIGQISSEVPQNLSASRPQDRQFILSSKKLLLSDSGFYLCAWRDTGGRGYTFGSGTRLTVV.

The chain recombines TRBV19 with TRBJ1-1, with no clear D. Per germline, CDR1 LNHDA and CDR2 SQIVND (reference sequence). The CDR3 runs 13 residues. V was trimmed by 2 bases and J by 0 bases, leaving 4 bases between them. CDR3 bases: TGTGCCAGTAGTATAAGCTTGAACACTGAAGCTTTCTTT. It yields the protein CASSISLNTEAFF.

The chain employs TRBV6-9 and TRBJ1-2, with TRBD1 matching over 10 bases. J gave up 5 bases and V 4 bases, and 4 bases lay outside the gene matches. CDR3 length: 14 residues. Germline values: CDR1 MNHGY, CDR2 SVAAGI. CDR3 residues: CASSSDRGRYGYTF. CDR3 sequence (DNA): TGTGCCAGCAGTTCCGACAGGGGGCGATATGGCTACACCTTC.

J is TRBJ2-7 and V is TRBV7-2; 13 bases align to TRBD2. With V trimmed by 6 bases and J by 3 bases, 5 bases remained unmatched. The V gene's germline CDR1 is SGHTA and CDR2 FQGNSA. CDR3 length: 15 residues. As DNA, the CDR3 is TGTGCCAGCAGAATTACTAGCGGGGGGGTCTACGAGCAGTACTTC. This sequence encodes CASRITSGGVYEQYF.

The rearrangement links TRBV3-1 (or the pseudogene TRBV3-2) to TRBJ1-1; TRBD1 aligns across 7 bases. Germline CDR1 reads LGHDT; CDR2 reads YNNKEL (reference sequence). With V trimmed by 3 bases and J by 1 base, 2 bases remained unmatched. CDR3 length equals 14 residues. Here the CDR3 reads CASSHQGGNTEAFF. DNA of the CDR3: TGTGCCAGCAGCCACCAGGGGGGGAACACTGAAGCTTTCTTT.

The chain uses TRBV19 and TRBJ2-2, with TRBD1 matching over 9 bases. CDR3 size: 15 residues. With 5 bases clipped from V and 7 bases from J, the junction kept 8 bases outside the gene matches. Germline values: CDR1 LNHDA, CDR2 SQIVND (reference sequence). Here the CDR3 reads CASSAGTGTGGELFF. CDR3 DNA: TGTGCCAGTAGTGCCGGGACAGGGACCGGCGGGGAGCTGTTTTTT. The full variable domain, rest sourced from reference TRBV19 and TRBJ2-2, is DGGITQSPKYLFRKEGQNVTLSCEQNLNHDAMYWYRQDPGQGLRLIYYSQIVNDFQKGDIAEGYSVSREKKESFPLTVTSAQKNPTAFYLCASSAGTGTGGELFFGEGSRLTVL.

There are a few counts of this clone. V gene TRBV6-1 combines with J gene TRBJ2-5; 12 positions match TRBD2. This CDR3 has 16 residues. Germline-derived CDR1 and CDR2 are MNHNS and SASEGT. The trim removed 2 bases at V and 1 base at J, leaving 2 bases unmatched. CDR3 sequence reads: CASSELAGGPQETQYF. The CDR3 nucleotides read TGTGCCAGCAGTGAACTAGCGGGAGGGCCCCAAGAGACCCAGTACTTC.

CDR3 bases: TGTGCCAGCAGCCGGGACAGGGGGAGCTCCTACAATGAGCAGTTCTTC. Amino acids: CASSRDRGSSYNEQFF. The chain is built from TRBV11-2 and TRBJ2-1, with 11 bases lining up with TRBD1. In germline, CDR1 is SGHAT, CDR2 FQNNGV. The CDR3 contains 16 residues. V gave up 5 bases and J gave up 0 bases; unmatched junction bases: 3. The complete variable domain, with remaining parts taken from reference TRBV11-2 and TRBJ2-1, reads EAGVAQSPRYKIIEKRQSVAFWCNPISGHATLYWYQQILGQGPKLLIQFQNNGVVDDSQLPKDRFSAERLKGVDSTLKIQPAKLEDSAVYLCASSRDRGSSYNEQFFGPGTRLTVL.

This clone was detected only once. The gene calls are TRBV30 and TRBJ2-7; 8 bases align to TRBD1. This CDR3 is 13 amino acids long. Germline V gene sequence: CDR1 GTSNPN, CDR2 SVGIG (reference sequence). V was pared by 3 bases and J by 4 bases, with 5 bases of the junction left unmatched. DNA for the CDR3: TGTGCCTGGAGCAGAGACAGGGGTTACGAGCAGTACTTC. It codes for CAWSRDRGYEQYF.

The chain carries TRBV3-1 (or the pseudogene TRBV3-2) and TRBJ2-5; D uncertain. CDR1 and CDR2 from the germline V gene are LGHDT and YNNKEL (reference sequence). Trimming shortened V by 2 bases and J by 0 bases, and 13 bases separated the two germline ends. The CDR3 consists of 16 residues. CDR3 sequence: CASSQIIAVYQETQYF. CDR3 DNA sequence: TGTGCCAGCAGCCAAATTATAGCTGTGTACCAAGAGACCCAGTACTTC.

The chain joins TRBV27 to TRBJ1-4; 8 bases match TRBD1. The trim removed 4 bases at V and 8 bases at J, leaving 12 bases unmatched. The CDR3 length is 16 residues. Germline V gene data show CDR1 as MNHEY and CDR2 as SMNVEV (reference sequence). The CDR3 reads CASSSLPGQGSEKLFF. The CDR3 DNA sequence: TGTGCCAGCAGTTCGCTTCCCGGACAGGGAAGCGAAAAACTGTTTTTT.

V is TRBV19 and J is TRBJ2-5; 11 positions match TRBD2. Losses at the gene ends were 5 bases for V and 2 bases for J; bases not matched to a gene: 7. The CDR3 is made up of 16 amino acids. Germline V CDR1 and CDR2: LNHDA, SQIVND (reference sequence). CDR3 region: CASSGTGLAVQETQYF. In nucleotides, the CDR3 is TGTGCCAGTAGTGGTACGGGACTAGCGGTACAAGAGACCCAGTACTTC.

CDR3 sequence: CASSLDGSGNYGYTF. The CDR3 coding sequence is TGTGCCAGCAGCTTAGATGGGTCAGGGAACTATGGCTACACCTTC. The chain combines TRBV7-2 with TRBJ1-2, with D possibly being TRBD1 (5 bases). From germline, CDR1 is SGHTA and CDR2 FQGNSA. This CDR3 comprises 15 residues. V was shortened by 1 base and J by 2 bases, with 11 bases between the two germline ends. The whole variable domain, filled in from reference TRBV7-2 and TRBJ1-2, reads GAGVSQSPSNKVTEKGKDVELRCDPISGHTALYWYRQSLGQGLEFLIYFQGNSAPDKSGLPSDRFSAERTGGSVSTLTIQRTQQEDSAVYLCASSLDGSGNYGYTFGSGTRLTVV.

The gene calls are TRBV30 and TRBJ1-6; possibly TRBD1 for D (6 bases). The CDR3 is 13 residues long. Trimming took 5 bases from V and 8 from J, leaving 13 bases between them. Per the germline V gene, CDR1 is GTSNPN and CDR2 is SVGIG (reference sequence). Here the CDR3 reads CAWQGILDSPLHF. CDR3 DNA sequence: TGTGCCTGGCAGGGGATCCTGGATTCACCCCTCCACTTT.

This clone appeared a few times. The identical CDR3 is also encoded by other nucleotide sequences in the sample. The V gene is TRBV2, the J gene TRBJ2-7; no clear D. The germline V and J ends were trimmed by 4 bases and 0 bases, with 4 bases remaining between them. Germline CDR1 and CDR2: SNHLY and FYNNEI. The CDR3 runs 12 residues. The CDR3 coding sequence is TGTGCCAGCAGTGTCAGCTCCTACGAGCAGTACTTC. Encoded protein: CASSVSSYEQYF.

This rearrangement joins TRBV4-2 to TRBJ1-5; D is possibly TRBD1 (5 bases). The CDR3 sequence is 16 residues long. V shed 0 bases and J shed 7 bases, with 16 bases lying between them. Germline V gene lookup returns CDR1 LGHNA and CDR2 YNFKEQ. The CDR3 region has the DNA TGTGCCAGCAGCCAAGAGACGGTGCAGGGCTGGCAGCCCCAGCATTTT. Protein product: CASSQETVQGWQPQHF.

This clone was found once. The V and J genes are TRBV9 and TRBJ1-2; possibly TRBD1 for D (5 bases). The CDR3 loop spans 12 amino acids. V shed 1 base and J shed 8 bases, with 9 bases lying between them. Germline V gene data show CDR1 as SGDLS and CDR2 as YYNGEE. For the CDR3, the DNA is TGTGCCAGCAGCGTACCAGGGAGGGGCTACACCTTC. Residues: CASSVPGRGYTF.

The chain uses TRBV29-1 and TRBJ1-2; a possible D gene is TRBD1 (5 bases). The CDR3 consists of 11 residues. V was pared by 6 bases and J by 8 bases, with 13 bases between. Germline V gives CDR1 SQVTM, CDR2 ANQGSEA. The CDR3 nucleotides are TGCAGCGTCCAGGCGGGGGAGGGCTACACCTTC. Amino acids: CSVQAGEGYTF.

The gene calls are TRBV7-9 and TRBJ2-3, with 10 bases aligning to TRBD2. The CDR3 has 19 amino acids. The V gene end was trimmed by 2 bases and the J gene end by 6 bases; junction bases not matched to a gene: 17. CDR1 is SEHNR, CDR2 FQNEAQ, per germline (reference sequence). The CDR3 region is CASSLRASGSTGHPDTQYF. DNA for the CDR3: TGTGCCAGCAGCTTACGGGCTAGCGGGAGCACAGGACACCCGGATACGCAGTATTTT.

This rearrangement joins TRBV7-9 to TRBJ2-7; TRBD2 matches at 7 bases. The length of the CDR3 is 14 residues. Germline V lookup: CDR1 SEHNR, CDR2 FQNEAQ (reference sequence). V was clipped by 4 bases and J by 5 bases; unmatched bases: 8. CDR3 sequence reads: CASSSRTSGDEQYF. CDR3 DNA: TGTGCCAGCAGCTCTCGGACAAGCGGGGACGAGCAGTACTTC.

This chain connects TRBV27 to TRBJ1-2, with 7 bases that match TRBD1. CDR1 MNHEY and CDR2 SMNVEV come from the germline V gene (reference sequence). V dropped 2 bases and J dropped 4; count of bases not matched to a gene: 4. This CDR3 spans 14 amino acids. As DNA, the CDR3 is TGTGCCAGCAGTTTAGGACAGGAGGTCTATGGCTACACCTTC. Its protein product is CASSLGQEVYGYTF.

The V call is TRBV14, the J call TRBJ2-3, with 8 nucleotides matching TRBD1. The CDR3 is 16 amino acids. Germline loops: CDR1 SGHDN, CDR2 FVKESK. The J segment lost 3 bases and the V segment lost 4 bases, leaving 9 bases of the junction unmatched. The CDR3 loop reads CASSLQPQGATDTQYF. In DNA form, the CDR3 reads TGTGCCAGCAGCCTCCAGCCTCAGGGGGCAACAGATACGCAGTATTTT.

The rearrangement uses TRBV19 and TRBJ1-2; 10 bases agree with TRBD1. V lost 5 bases, J lost 4 bases, and 7 bases stayed unmatched. Germline V gene lookup returns CDR1 LNHDA and CDR2 SQIVND (reference sequence). The CDR3 loop spans 15 amino acids. CDR3 sequence: CASSEGQGRSYGYTF. In nucleotides, the CDR3 is TGTGCCAGTAGTGAGGGACAGGGGCGATCCTATGGCTACACCTTC.

A word on this clone: The same CDR3 is also encoded by other DNA sequences in this sample. The gene calls are TRBV6-5 and TRBJ1-5, with 8 bases fitting TRBD1. Germline values: CDR1 MNHEY, CDR2 SVGAGI. J was trimmed by 5 bases and V by 5 bases; bases with no gene match: 8. There are 15 residues in the CDR3. The CDR3 reads CASSRGTGTDQPQHF. Here the CDR3 DNA reads TGTGCCAGCAGTCGCGGGACAGGTACCGATCAGCCCCAGCATTTT.

This chain uses TRBV18 with TRBJ2-2, with a tentative D call TRBD2 (5 bases). V was clipped by 0 bases and J by 1 base, with 9 bases between them. This CDR3 has 16 amino acids. Per the germline V gene, CDR1 is KGHSH and CDR2 is LQKENI. The DNA of the CDR3 is TGTGCCAGCTCACCACCGAGAGGGTGGAACACCGGGGAGCTGTTTTTT. Protein: CASSPPRGWNTGELFF.

The chain is built from TRBV19 and TRBJ1-1, with 7 bases that match TRBD1. Germline CDR1 reads LNHDA; CDR2 reads SQIVND (reference sequence). This CDR3 is built from 14 residues. The V gene end was trimmed by 6 bases and the J gene end by 5 bases; junction bases not matched to a gene: 9. This CDR3 reads CASSRPGGSTEAFF. DNA for the CDR3: TGTGCCAGTAGCAGACCAGGGGGGAGTACTGAAGCTTTCTTT.

The chain employs TRBV25-1 and TRBJ1-5; 7 bases line up with TRBD1. Germline assignment: CDR1 MGHDK and CDR2 SYGVNS. V was clipped by 4 bases and J by 7 bases; unmatched bases: 7. The CDR3 is 14 amino acids. The CDR3 is CASSGTGLSQPQHF. Here the CDR3 DNA reads TGTGCCAGCAGTGGGACAGGCCTCAGCCAGCCCCAGCATTTT.